This TCR beta chain came from a study of response to subunit inactivated influenza vaccine. MiXCR, applied by TCRdb to the RT-PCR reads, yields one record per CDR3 protein. This repertoire shows about 540,000 distinct CDR3 sequences, approximately 22% found once; its top ten account for approximately 3%. Study-wide results and limits: With each seasonal influenza vaccination, the authors suggested, few new T cells are recruited.

The CDR3 is 15 residues long. The germline V gene has CDR1 SSHAT and CDR2 FNYEAQ (reference sequence). With regard to this clonotype: The antigen is undetermined. At one end, the junction sequence differs from germline, possibly due to a read error.

These data are also associated with another study on T cells expressing NK-cell markers. Per that paper: Libraries used 5'RACE template switching adding universal primer site and UMIs. Among several donors, these clonotypes also ranked first in the CD3+CD56-NKG2C+ fraction. Expanded NKG2C+ T cell clones were not confirmed as HCMV-specific.

Sequences were derived from CD4+ T cells sorted from PBMCs, sampled 11 to 12 days after vaccination. This receptor was identified in a man aged 50-60 years who received an inactivated influenza vaccine. This chain links TRBV7-7 with TRBJ2-5; D unclear. The CDR3 sequence: CASSPNFDSKETQYF. The CDR3 DNA is TGTGCTAGCAGCCCGAATTTTGACTCAAAAGAGACCCAGTACTTC.